The entry that follows covers one T cell receptor (beta chain) sequence. Antigen specificity is unknown. These data belong to a study of cytomegalovirus exposure and HLA in healthy donors. Whole-study results and caveats: Researchers reported that a few CMV-associated chains were confirmed in vitro as CMV antigen-specific. Judged likely to be a sequencing artifact was a cluster of highly shared sequence variants. Among CMV-associated TCR beta chains, most appeared HLA-restricted in a later analysis. A later analysis linked a missense variant in DCLRE1C to the trimming of TCR beta V and J genes.

CDR3 size: 14 residues. Trimming removed 6 bases at V and 3 bases at J, with 11 bases between. In germline, CDR1 is MNHEY, CDR2 SMNVEV (reference sequence). Primers for the PCR totalled 60 Vbeta and 13 Jbeta. Using immunoSEQ multiplex PCR, the repertoire was profiled, and TCRdb retains in-frame clones only, with some absent. The sample lists fewer than 250,000 clones, around 81% occurring once. This chain connects TRBV27 to TRBJ1-4; maybe TRBD1 (6 bases). Sequenced input: PBMCs. The receptor was derived from a man aged 18 to 29 in good health and CMV-seronegative. The CDR3 loop is CASRGGASNEKLFF. The CDR3 DNA is TGTGCCAGCAGGGGGGGGGCGTCTAATGAAAAACTGTTTTTT.